Sequencing of this T cell receptor (beta chain) was carried out in a study of CD8 T cells in Susac syndrome (dated by TCRdb to about 2019). About the full investigation: Whether CD8+ T cell activation and differentiation in Susac syndrome was antigen driven was tested using repertoire sequencing. CD8+ T cell repertoire clonality was compared between around eleven healthy donors, approximately 14 Susac syndrome patients and some 15 multiple sclerosis patients.

A note on this clonotype: Which antigen it targets is not known. Qualities for individual bases were not recorded, and no much larger clone is one base off.

RNA was extracted with the RNeasy kit and 0.5 to 1 ug was reverse transcribed using random hexamers. The immunoSEQ multiplex PCR assay, covering 54 Vbeta and 13 Jbeta segments, was used to amplify TCR beta CDR3 regions. PCR amplification bias was corrected using a synthetic template baseline for primer optimization and computational correction. The paper's data handling went like this. Reads were annotated to V, D and J genes according to IMGT and were analyzed with immunoSEQ Analyzer, with only productive sequences retained. To calculate clonality, Shannon entropy was normalized by log2 of the number of productive unique sequences and then subtracted from one. For each patient and control, public and private clones were evaluated within the 100 most prevalent clones. A clone was defined as Susac-specific if it was absent from the healthy and MS cohorts, from some 1,100 published viral clones and from other ImmuneACCESS disease sequences. TCRdb redid the processing of the public reads, applying fastp at Q25 and MiXCR, and retained in-frame beta chains. Records with the same CDR3 protein are collapsed into one entry carrying the most frequent genes and DNA. The V and J calls here are based on TCRdb, not the publication. This sample lists 350,000 to 550,000 distinct CDR3 sequences; 75% to 90% were detected once. The top ten constitute 0.12% of the sample.

Peripheral blood CD8+ and CD4+ T cells from healthy donors, Susac syndrome patients and multiple sclerosis patients were profiled by high-throughput TCR beta sequencing. The multiple sclerosis controls were treatment-naive patients whose relapsing-remitting disease, either stable or active, fulfilled the revised McDonald criteria. Bulk CD8+ and CD4+ T cells were purified magnetically by negative isolation, whereas CD8+ TEMRA cells were enriched by FACS. Blood was collected in EDTA tubes and processed within 24 hours, with PBMCs isolated through density gradient centrifugation. PBMCs intended for TCR sequencing were cryopreserved in liquid nitrogen and were subsequently thawed in a 37 degrees C water bath. The sorted or isolated CD4+, CD8+ and CD8+ TEMRA cells reached a purity of at least 90%. The germline ends are 9 bases apart after V is trimmed by 2 bases and J by 2 bases. CDR1 and CDR2 are drawn from the germline V gene: SQVTM, ANQGSEA. From the cysteine up to the phenylalanine, the CDR3 has a length of 13 residues. Only the CDR3 DNA stays, 39 bases, in frame from base 1.

Findings and caveats that apply to the study as a whole: The number of individuals in the TCR sequencing and HLA analysis was acknowledged as relatively small.

The receptor's source is a human donor with multiple sclerosis. The rearrangement combines TRBV29-1 with TRBJ2-5; the D segment could be TRBD1, given 5 matching bases. The sample taken for sequencing was CD8+ T cells from PBMCs. CDR3 sequence: CSVETTAQETQYF. The DNA sequence is given as TGCAGCGTTGAAACGACAGCTCAAGAGACCCAGTACTTC.